The source of this T cell receptor (beta chain) is a study of T-cell reconstitution after alpha-beta-depleted transplantation in children. For TCRbeta, the library was prepared with unique molecular identifiers. TCRdb passed the PCR reads through MiXCR, listing each CDR3 protein once. The sample contains 400,000 to 450,000 distinct CDR3 sequences, around two fifths of which appear only once. To note about this clonotype: The antigen remains unidentified.

Study-wide points: Two months or so post-transplant, alpha-beta T cells reportedly derived from several hundred expanded graft clones. At the one-year point after transplant, T-cell counts and TCRbeta diversity were found to come mostly from T cells that had been newly produced. The study traced high day-60 TCRbeta diversity in some patients to surviving recipient T cells and thymic progenitors.

Germline lookup yields CDR1 SGHRS and CDR2 YFSETQ. CDR3 length: 16 residues. The ends were cut back, 4 bases at V and 1 base at J, with 17 bases in the middle. This TCR was recovered from a girl aged 2 to 10 with aplastic anemia, due to receive a stem cell transplant. The sample was PBMCs, taken before TCRalphabeta/CD19-depleted stem cell transplant. This chain joins TRBV5-1 and TRBJ1-1, with TRBD1 as a possible D gene (6 bases). The CDR3 DNA sequence: TGCGCCAGCAGCCTTACAGGGAGGGGAAAGAACACTGAAGCTTTCTTT. Its translation is CASSLTGRGKNTEAFF.